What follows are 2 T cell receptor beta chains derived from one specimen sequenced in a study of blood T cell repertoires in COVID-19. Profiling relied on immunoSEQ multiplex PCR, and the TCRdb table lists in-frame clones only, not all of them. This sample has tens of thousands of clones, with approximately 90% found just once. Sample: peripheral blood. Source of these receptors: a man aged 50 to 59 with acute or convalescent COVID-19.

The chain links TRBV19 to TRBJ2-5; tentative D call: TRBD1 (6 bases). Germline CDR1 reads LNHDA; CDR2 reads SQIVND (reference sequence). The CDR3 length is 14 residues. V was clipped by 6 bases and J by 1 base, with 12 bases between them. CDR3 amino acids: CASRKTGFQETQYF. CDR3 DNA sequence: TGTGCCAGTAGGAAAACAGGGTTCCAAGAGACCCAGTACTTC.

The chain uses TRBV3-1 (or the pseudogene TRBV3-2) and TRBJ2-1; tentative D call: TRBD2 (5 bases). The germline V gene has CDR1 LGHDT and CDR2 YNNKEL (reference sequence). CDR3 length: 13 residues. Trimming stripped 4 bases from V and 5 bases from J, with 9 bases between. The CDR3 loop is CASSLAQHNEQFF. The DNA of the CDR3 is TGTGCCAGCAGCCTAGCGCAACACAATGAGCAGTTCTTC.